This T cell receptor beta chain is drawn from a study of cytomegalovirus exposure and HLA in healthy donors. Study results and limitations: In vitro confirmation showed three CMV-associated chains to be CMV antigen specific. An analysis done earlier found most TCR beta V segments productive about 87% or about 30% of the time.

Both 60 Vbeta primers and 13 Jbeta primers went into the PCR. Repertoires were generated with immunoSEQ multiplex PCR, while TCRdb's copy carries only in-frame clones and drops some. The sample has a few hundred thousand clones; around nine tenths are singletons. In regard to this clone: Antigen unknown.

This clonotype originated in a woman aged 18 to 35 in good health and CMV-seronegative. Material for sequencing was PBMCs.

DNA for the CDR3: TGTGCCAGCAACAGGGCCACAGATACGCAGTATTTT. Amino acid sequence: CASNRATDTQYF. The gene calls are TRBV2 and TRBJ2-3; the D gene is possibly TRBD1 (6 bases). Germline loops: CDR1 SNHLY, CDR2 FYNNEI. V shed 7 bases and J shed 2 bases, with 7 bases lying between them. This CDR3 spans 12 amino acids.